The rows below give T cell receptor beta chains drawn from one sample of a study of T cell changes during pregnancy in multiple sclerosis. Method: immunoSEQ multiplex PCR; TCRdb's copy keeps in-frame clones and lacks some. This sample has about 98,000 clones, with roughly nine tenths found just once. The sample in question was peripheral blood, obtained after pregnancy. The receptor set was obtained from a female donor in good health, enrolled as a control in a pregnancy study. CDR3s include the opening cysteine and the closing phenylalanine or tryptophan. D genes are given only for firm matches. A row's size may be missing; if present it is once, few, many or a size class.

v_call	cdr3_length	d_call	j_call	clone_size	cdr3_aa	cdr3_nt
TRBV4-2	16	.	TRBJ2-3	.	CASSQGLDRRTDTQYF	TGTGCCAGCAGCCAAGGACTAGATAGGAGGACAGATACGCAGTATTTT
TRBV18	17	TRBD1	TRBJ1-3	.	CASSIVGQVLTGNTIYF	TGTGCCAGCTCCATTGTTGGACAGGTCCTAACTGGAAACACCATATATTTT
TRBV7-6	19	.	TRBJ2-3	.	CASSSLSRAGVGPQVTQYF	TGTGCCAGCAGCTCCCTGTCGAGGGCAGGGGTTGGACCCCAAGTCACGCAGTATTTT
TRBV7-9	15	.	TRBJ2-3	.	CASSLVTGVADTQYF	TGTGCCAGCAGCTTAGTGACGGGAGTAGCAGATACGCAGTATTTT
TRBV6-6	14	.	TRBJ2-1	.	CASSYDSSYNEQFF	TGTGCCAGCAGTTACGACAGCTCCTACAATGAGCAGTTCTTC
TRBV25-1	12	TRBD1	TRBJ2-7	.	CASSVGGTEQYF	TGTGCCAGCAGTGTAGGGGGCACCGAGCAGTACTTC
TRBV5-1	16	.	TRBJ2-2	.	CASSLPIGENTGELFF	TGCGCCAGCAGCCTCCCCATCGGTGAGAACACCGGGGAGCTGTTTTTT
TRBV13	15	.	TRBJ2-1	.	CASSFPRGGYNEQFF	TGTGCCAGCAGCTTTCCGAGGGGAGGCTACAATGAGCAGTTCTTC
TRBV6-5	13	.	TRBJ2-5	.	CASSYPDRETQYF	TGTGCCAGCAGTTACCCGGACAGAGAGACCCAGTACTTC
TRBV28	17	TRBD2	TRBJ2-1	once	CASSFTWTSGRVHEQFF	TGTGCCAGCAGTTTCACCTGGACTAGCGGGAGAGTTCATGAGCAGTTCTTC
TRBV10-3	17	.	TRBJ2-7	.	CAISESSRLVMGSEQYF	TGTGCCATCAGTGAGTCCTCGAGACTAGTTATGGGATCCGAGCAGTACTTC
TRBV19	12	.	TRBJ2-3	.	CASSPGAYTQYF	TGTGCCAGTAGTCCGGGAGCGTATACGCAGTATTTT
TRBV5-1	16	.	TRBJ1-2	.	CASSLGPGEIPSGYTF	TGCGCCAGCAGCTTGGGTCCCGGGGAAATCCCGTCTGGCTACACCTTC
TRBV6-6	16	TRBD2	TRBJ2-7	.	CASSSFGTSGTYEQYF	TGTGCCAGCAGTTCATTTGGGACTAGCGGTACCTACGAGCAGTACTTC
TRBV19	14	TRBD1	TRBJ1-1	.	CASSIRGQDTEAFF	TGTGCCAGTAGTATTAGGGGGCAGGACACTGAAGCTTTCTTT
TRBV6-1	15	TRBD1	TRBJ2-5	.	CASRTGTGYQETQYF	TGTGCCAGCAGGACCGGGACAGGATACCAAGAGACCCAGTACTTC
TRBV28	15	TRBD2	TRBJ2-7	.	CASSTQRGRVSEQYF	TGTGCCAGCAGTACCCAACGGGGGAGGGTCAGCGAGCAGTACTTC
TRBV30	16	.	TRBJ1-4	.	CAWSPGTSATNEKLFF	TGTGCCTGGAGTCCCGGGACAAGTGCAACTAATGAAAAACTGTTTTTT
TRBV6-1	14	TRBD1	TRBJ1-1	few	CASSGRQGMTEAFF	TGTGCCAGCAGTGGGAGACAGGGGATGACTGAAGCTTTCTTT
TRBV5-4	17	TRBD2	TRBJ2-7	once	CASSLLVAGVLSGEQYF	TGTGCCAGCAGCTTGTTGGTAGCGGGAGTGCTCTCCGGCGAGCAGTACTTC
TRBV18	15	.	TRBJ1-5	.	CASSPPGRVDQPQHF	TGTGCCAGCTCACCACCGGGCAGGGTGGATCAGCCCCAGCATTTT
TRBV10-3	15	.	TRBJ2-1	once	CAISGTGLHPNEQFF	TGTGCCATCAGTGGGACGGGACTCCATCCCAATGAGCAGTTCTTC
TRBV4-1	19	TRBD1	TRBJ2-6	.	CASSQDAGQGLSGANVLTF	TGCGCCAGCAGCCAAGATGCGGGACAGGGACTCTCCGGGGCCAACGTCCTGACTTTC
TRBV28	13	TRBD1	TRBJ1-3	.	CATRQGIGNTIYF	TGTGCCACCAGACAGGGCATTGGAAACACCATATATTTT
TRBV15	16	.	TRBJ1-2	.	CATSRVSDRSNYGYTF	TGTGCCACCAGCAGAGTCTCAGACAGATCTAACTATGGCTACACCTTC
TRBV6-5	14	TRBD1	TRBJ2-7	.	CACRNRQGGYEQYF	TGTGCCTGCCGAAATAGACAGGGGGGTTACGAGCAGTACTTC
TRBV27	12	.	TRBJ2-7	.	CHGAGCKYEQYF	TGTCATGGGGCCGGCTGTAAATACGAGCAGTACTTC
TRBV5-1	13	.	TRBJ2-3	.	CASSRLGTDTQYF	TGCGCCAGCAGCAGACTAGGTACAGATACGCAGTATTTT
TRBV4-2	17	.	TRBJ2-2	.	CASSQDLSGYNTGELFF	TGTGCCAGCAGCCAAGATCTGAGCGGGTATAACACCGGGGAGCTGTTTTTT
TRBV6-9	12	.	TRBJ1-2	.	CASRAGSYGYTF	TGTGCCAGCAGGGCGGGCAGCTATGGCTACACCTTC
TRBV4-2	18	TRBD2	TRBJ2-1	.	CASSQDGGRARSGNEQFF	TGTGCCAGCAGCCAGGATGGCGGGAGGGCGAGGTCGGGGAATGAGCAGTTCTTC
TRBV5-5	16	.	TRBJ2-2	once	CASSLYAGSNTGELFF	TGTGCCAGCAGCTTGTACGCGGGTTCGAACACCGGGGAGCTGTTTTTT
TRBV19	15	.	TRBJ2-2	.	CASSIVTRGTGELFF	TGTGCCAGTAGTATAGTTACACGGGGCACCGGGGAGCTGTTTTTT
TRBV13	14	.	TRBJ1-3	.	CASSYRSSGNTIYF	TGTGCCAGCAGCTACAGGAGCTCTGGAAACACCATATATTTT
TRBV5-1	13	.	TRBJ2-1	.	CASSLGQWNEQFF	TGCGCCAGCAGCCTAGGACAGTGGAATGAGCAGTTCTTC
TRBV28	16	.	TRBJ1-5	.	CASSLSSGSRNQPQHF	TGTGCCAGCAGTTTATCATCAGGGTCGCGCAATCAGCCCCAGCATTTT
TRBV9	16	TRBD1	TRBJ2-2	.	CASSVAGQASGGELFF	TGTGCCAGCAGCGTTGCGGGACAGGCCTCGGGAGGGGAGCTGTTTTTT
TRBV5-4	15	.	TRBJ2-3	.	CASSSASSSTDTQYF	TGTGCCAGCAGCTCAGCTAGTTCTAGCACAGATACGCAGTATTTT
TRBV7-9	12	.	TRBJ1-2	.	CASSRTSDGYTF	TGTGCCAGCAGCCGGACATCAGATGGCTACACCTTC
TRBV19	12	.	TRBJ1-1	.	CASNSGDTEAFF	TGTGCCAGTAATTCCGGGGACACTGAAGCTTTCTTT
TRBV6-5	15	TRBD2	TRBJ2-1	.	CASSYSAGGVYEQFF	TGTGCCAGCAGTTACTCCGCGGGGGGTGTCTATGAGCAGTTCTTC